The clone carrying this TCR beta chain is judged medium-sized. What it recognizes is unknown. The read falls 3 residues short of the CDR3 end, and the missing part is taken from the germline J gene. This entry is derived from a study of T cell clonality in common variable immunodeficiency. Study results and caveats: Common variable immunodeficiency TCR beta sequences reportedly had fewer deletions and N-nucleotide insertions.

Trimming shortened V by 7 bases and J by 1 base, and 9 bases separated the two germline ends. Germline V gives CDR1 SGHTA, CDR2 FQGNSA. CDR3 size: 13 residues. Profiled with immunoSEQ multiplex PCR; TCRdb holds only in-frame clones, not every one. Listed for the sample are 30,000 to 40,000 clones, none seen a single time. Sequences were obtained from peripheral blood mononuclear cells. This chain joins TRBV7-2 and TRBJ2-3; D not certain. The origin of this receptor is a human donor with common variable immunodeficiency. The DNA read from the CDR3 is TGTGCCAGCACCCCTGAGCGCACAGATACG. Protein: CASTPERTDT. The complete CDR3 sequence is CASTPERTDTQYF.